Described below is a single T cell receptor (beta chain) sequence and its context. Researchers sorted participants into cohorts using their self-reported clinical history. These data are taken from a study of blood T cell repertoires in COVID-19. The wider study: Sites across the United States, Italy and Spain contributed samples from acute and convalescent COVID-19.

Only in-frame clones appear in the TCRdb table, and some are missing; sequencing was by immunoSEQ multiplex PCR. The profile shows 150,000 to 200,000 clones, roughly four fifths of them singletons. The V and J ends lost 0 bases and 6 bases, in that order; junction bases with no gene match: 8. The CDR3 runs to 18 residues. Germline V CDR1 and CDR2: SGDLS, YYNGEE. The V and J genes are TRBV9 and TRBJ2-2; 13 nucleotides line up with TRBD2. The sample was PBMCs or T cells enriched from blood (not recorded which). The clonotype originates from a man in his forties who had recovered from COVID-19. The chain's CDR3 is CASSVVGTSGTKAGELFF. The CDR3 DNA sequence: TGTGCCAGCAGCGTAGTGGGGACTAGCGGGACTAAGGCCGGGGAGCTGTTTTTT.